Sequencing of this T cell receptor beta chain was carried out in a study of cytomegalovirus exposure and HLA in healthy donors. Regarding this clone: Its antigen is not identified.

It was with 60 Vbeta and 13 Jbeta primers that the PCR ran. In the original analysis: A later analysis tallied approximately 87 million unique TCR beta chains, about 11 million of them shared. Only in-frame clones appear in the TCRdb table, and some are missing; sequencing was by immunoSEQ multiplex PCR. V, J and clone size derive from that table, while D and trimming were established from the DNA sequence. The data show about 140,000 clones, around 79% seen once. Points from the study as a whole: What TCR beta sequences reportedly achieved was accurate prediction of HLA-A and HLA-B alleles in most subjects. Immune exposure was documented only through CMV serostatus. Prior analysis indicated that the majority of TCR beta V segments exhibited productivity approximately 87% or approximately 30% of the time.

This sequence originates from a male donor in good health and CMV-seronegative. The sequencing input was PBMCs.

The CDR3 bases are TGTGCCAGCAGTCGAGACAGGGGGCCTGACAATGAGCAGTTCTTC. Its translation is CASSRDRGPDNEQFF. The genes are TRBV6-5 and TRBJ2-1, with 10 nucleotides matching TRBD1. The junction had 6 bases not matched to a gene; V was cut back by 5 bases and J by 5 bases. Germline values: CDR1 MNHEY, CDR2 SVGAGI. The CDR3 totals 15 residues.